One sample yielded the 15 T cell receptor beta chains listed below, sequenced in a study of T cell repertoires in cytomegalovirus infection. TCRdb independently ran MiXCR on the reads; one entry per CDR3 protein. The table lists some 680,000 distinct CDR3 sequences, 35% of them singletons. Sequenced sample: PBMCs. Receptors were obtained from a human donor in good health (CMV status not recorded). Some clones in this sample may be carry-over from other donors' samples.

The rearrangement links TRBV29-1 to TRBJ2-3; no reliable D call. CDR3 size: 12 residues. Trimming pared 7 bases from V and 1 base from J, leaving 9 bases between. CDR1 is SQVTM, CDR2 ANQGSEA, per germline. The CDR3 DNA sequence: TGCAGCGACATCCAGGGCACAGATACGCAGTATTTT. Encoded protein: CSDIQGTDTQYF.

As for this clonotype: This could be a read error, since a much larger clone is one nucleotide away. V is TRBV29-1 and J is TRBJ1-1; 8 nucleotides match TRBD1. This CDR3 spans 14 amino acids. CDR1 SQVTM and CDR2 ANQGSEA come from the germline V gene. V dropped 7 bases and J dropped 6; count of bases not matched to a gene: 13. The CDR3 reads CSGSHGQGIAEAFF. In nucleotides, the CDR3 is TGCAGCGGCTCGCACGGACAGGGCATCGCTGAAGCTTTCTTT.

The V call is TRBV28, the J call TRBJ2-7; 7 nucleotides line up with TRBD2. J gave up 3 bases and V 3 bases, and 11 bases lay outside the gene matches. CDR3 length equals 16 residues. CDR1 is MDHEN and CDR2 is SYDVKM in the germline V gene. The CDR3, as DNA: TGTGCCAGCAGTTTCATAAGAGGCGGGGGAATCTACGAGCAGTACTTC. Its protein is CASSFIRGGGIYEQYF. The full variable domain, completed using reference TRBV28 and TRBJ2-7, is DVKVTQSSRYLVKRTGEKVFLECVQDMDHENMFWYRQDPGLGLRLIYFSYDVKMKEKGDIPEGYSVSREKKERFSLILESASTNQTSMYLCASSFIRGGGIYEQYFGPGTRLTVT.

This clonotype was seen only a few times. This chain joins TRBV28 and TRBJ1-1; D is ambiguous. Germline assignment: CDR1 MDHEN and CDR2 SYDVKM. Between the trimmed V and J ends, which lost 7 bases and 3 bases, there was a span of 15 bases. This CDR3 spans 14 amino acids. CDR3: CASNLVTSDTEAFF. The DNA of the CDR3 is TGTGCCAGCAACTTAGTTACATCGGACACTGAAGCTTTCTTT.

This sequence joins TRBV7-9 and TRBJ2-1; 10 bases map to TRBD2. Looked up from germline, CDR1 is SEHNR and CDR2 is FQNEAQ (reference sequence). The CDR3 consists of 16 residues. With 5 bases clipped from V and 4 bases from J, the junction kept 8 bases outside the gene matches. The CDR3 spells CASSLKTSGSYNEQFF. For the CDR3, the DNA is TGTGCCAGCAGCCTAAAGACTAGCGGGTCATACAATGAGCAGTTCTTC.

As for this clonotype: The junction departs from germline at one end; a sequencing error may be responsible. V and J are TRBV28 and TRBJ1-1; D uncertain. This CDR3 region has 14 residues. CDR1 is MDHEN and CDR2 is SYDVKM in the germline V gene. The CDR3 coding sequence is TGTGCCAGCAGTTTGTACGTGACGAACTCTGAAGCTTTCTTT. Encoded protein: CASSLYVTNSEAFF.

The chain combines TRBV7-3 with TRBJ2-1; a weak D match, TRBD2 (7 bases). The CDR3 extends over 20 amino acids. Germline V lookup: CDR1 SGHTA, CDR2 FQGTGA. The V end lost 0 bases, the J end lost 4 bases, and 25 bases lay between the germline ends. CDR3 sequence (DNA): TGTGCCAGCAGCTTAACGGGATATGGAGGGGGGGCCATCACGTACAATGAGCAGTTCTTC. Amino acids: CASSLTGYGGGAITYNEQFF.

This clonotype was seen a few times. The chain couples TRBV14 to TRBJ1-4, with 7 nucleotides matching TRBD1. The V segment lost 2 bases and the J segment 8 bases; nucleotides outside the gene matches: 5. This CDR3 comprises 14 residues. Germline CDR1 is SGHDN and CDR2 is FVKESK. Here the CDR3 DNA reads TGTGCCAGCAGCCAACGACAGGGTTTCGAAAAACTGTTTTTT. Its protein product is CASSQRQGFEKLFF.

The gene calls are TRBV7-6 and TRBJ1-5; D may be TRBD1 (5 bases). Germline CDR1 and CDR2: SGHVS and FNYEAQ. The CDR3 is 14 residues long. The V and J ends lost 1 base and 5 bases respectively, with 9 bases between them. The CDR3 bases are TGTGCCAGCAGCTTAGAGACAGCTGATCAGCCCCAGCATTTT. Protein: CASSLETADQPQHF.

The chain is built from TRBV19 and TRBJ1-5; D not certain. Germline V gives CDR1 LNHDA, CDR2 SQIVND (reference sequence). The CDR3 runs 15 residues. The ends were cut back, 3 bases at V and 1 base at J, with 10 bases in the middle. Here the CDR3 DNA reads TGTGCCAGTAGTATCTTGCCCTTAAGCAATCAGCCCCAGCATTTT. It codes for CASSILPLSNQPQHF.

The table lists this clonotype with a few counts. The rearrangement links TRBV6-1 to TRBJ2-6; the D is unclear. The length of the CDR3 is 18 residues. Germline lookup yields CDR1 MNHNS and CDR2 SASEGT. Trimming pared 1 base from V and 1 base from J, leaving 14 bases between. CDR3 region: CASSEGVSPGSGANVLTF. The CDR3 DNA is TGTGCCAGCAGTGAAGGGGTCAGTCCTGGGTCTGGGGCCAACGTCCTGACTTTC.

The V gene is TRBV14, the J gene TRBJ2-2; no clear D gene. Germline assignment: CDR1 SGHDN and CDR2 FVKESK. The CDR3 spans 15 residues. Trimming pared 1 base from V and 2 bases from J, leaving 8 bases between. CDR3: CASSQGSSNTGELFF. The CDR3 bases are TGTGCCAGCAGCCAAGGCAGTTCTAACACCGGGGAGCTGTTTTTT.

This clonotype was found a few times. The chain uses TRBV6-1 and TRBJ2-7; weak D call: TRBD2 (5 bases). V gave up 6 bases and J gave up 4 bases, with 13 bases separating them. In germline, CDR1 is MNHNS, CDR2 SASEGT. CDR3 length: 13 residues. CDR3 protein: CASRERERYEQYF. CDR3 DNA sequence: TGTGCCAGCAGGGAGAGGGAAAGGTACGAGCAGTACTTC.

This clonotype occurred once. This rearrangement joins TRBV28 to TRBJ1-2; unclear D gene. This CDR3 has 16 residues. Trimming removed 4 bases at V and 4 bases at J, with 19 bases between. Germline V gives CDR1 MDHEN, CDR2 SYDVKM. CDR3 protein: CASSSLATKSRYGYTF. CDR3 DNA sequence: TGTGCCAGCAGTTCCCTCGCGACTAAGTCTCGCTATGGCTACACCTTC.

This clonotype occurred many times. CDR3 region: CASSQDPGASEKLFF. The CDR3 DNA follows: TGCGCCAGCAGCCAAGATCCAGGGGCCAGCGAAAAACTGTTTTTT. The gene calls are TRBV4-1 and TRBJ1-4, with D possibly matching TRBD1 (6 bases). The CDR3 has 15 amino acids. CDR1 MGHRA and CDR2 YSYEKL come from the germline V gene. Trimming shortened V by 0 bases and J by 8 bases, and 13 bases separated the two germline ends.